What follows describes a single TCR beta chain. The table lists this clonotype with many counts. The antigen this receptor binds is unknown. The sample holds no much larger clone one base away, and base qualities are not on file. The library was generated by 5' RACE. These reads were obtained on a NextSeq 500. The TCR library protocol attached unique molecular identifiers to individual cDNA molecules to correct for sequencing error and PCR bias. Sequencing covered both TCR alpha and beta chains, and within each sample the abundances of alpha and beta sequences were tightly co-correlated. On the authors' methods: Decombinator V4 was used to annotate the V gene, J gene and CDR3 of the TCR sequences. Expanded TCRs were defined as changing significantly between any two time points under a Poisson model with p below 0.0001. Abundances of TCRs were expressed as counts per million after normalisation to the total number of TCRs sequenced in each sample. TRAV1-2 paired with TRAJ12, TRAJ20 or TRAJ33 defined MAIT TCRs, while TRAV10 paired with TRAJ18 defined iNKT TCRs. VDJdb, accessed on 1 November 2021, was searched for TCRs annotated for CMV, EBV and SARS-CoV-2, and TCRs annotated for more than one antigen were excluded. The public reads were quality trimmed at Q25 with fastp and then assembled into clones with MiXCR by TCRdb, keeping productive beta chains. Every entry covers one CDR3 protein and lists the most common genes and DNA from its rows. It is TCRdb's table, rather than the study itself, that gives the V and J calls and clone size. This sample gives roughly 29,000 distinct CDR3 sequences in total; 5% to 6.5% of them show up just once. The ten top clones hold roughly 4.1% of the sample.

A case-control design nested within a healthcare worker cohort in London, UK, was used, with weekly nasopharyngeal swab PCR tests and blood sampling performed. Healthcare workers were recruited during the week of the UK lockdown, between 23 and 31 March 2020, and followed weekly for up to about 15 weeks. This record belongs to a study of early T cells in non-severe SARS-CoV-2 infection (dated by TCRdb to the early 2020s). About the investigation overall: Because TCR sequencing was done on bulk RNA from unsorted whole blood, the alpha and beta chains could not be paired.

On the study overall, not on this receptor specifically: VDJdb matching was skewed toward anti-spike CD8 responses and likely underestimated virus-specific expansions by missing private and CD4 specificities.

The germline V and J ends show losses of 6 bases and 0 bases respectively, and no gene match explains 13 bases of the junction. Sequences DFQATT (CDR1) and SNEGSKA (CDR2) are obtained from the germline V gene (reference sequence). The CDR3 goes from the cysteine to the phenylalanine over 19 residues. The CDR3 DNA has 57 bases and is translated from base 1. The sample was whole blood. The receptor's source is an adult who was a healthcare worker with PCR-confirmed SARS-CoV-2 infection or an uninfected control (not recorded which). The chain is encoded by TRBV20-1 joined to TRBJ2-1; TRBD2 fits 14 bases in the junction. CDR3 loop: CSALGLAGGAPSSYNEQFF. The nucleotide sequence is given as TGCAGTGCCCTTGGACTAGCGGGAGGAGCCCCTAGCTCCTACAATGAGCAGTTCTTC.